This T cell receptor (beta chain) was captured in a study of early T cells in non-severe SARS-CoV-2 infection. TCRdb passed the 5' RACE reads through MiXCR, listing each CDR3 protein once. The sample records about 52,000 distinct CDR3 sequences, 5.5% to 7.5% being singletons. Trimming stripped 7 bases from V and 7 bases from J, with 14 bases between. This CDR3 comprises 13 residues. Germline V CDR1 and CDR2: SNHLY, FYNNEI. The V gene is TRBV2, the J gene TRBJ1-5, with a weak D call TRBD1 (5 bases). Specimen: whole blood. The clonotype originates from an adult who was a healthcare worker with PCR-confirmed SARS-CoV-2 infection or an uninfected control (not recorded which). The CDR3 coding sequence is TGTGCCAGCACCGAGCAGGGTGGACAGCCCCAGCATTTT. Its translation is CASTEQGGQPQHF.